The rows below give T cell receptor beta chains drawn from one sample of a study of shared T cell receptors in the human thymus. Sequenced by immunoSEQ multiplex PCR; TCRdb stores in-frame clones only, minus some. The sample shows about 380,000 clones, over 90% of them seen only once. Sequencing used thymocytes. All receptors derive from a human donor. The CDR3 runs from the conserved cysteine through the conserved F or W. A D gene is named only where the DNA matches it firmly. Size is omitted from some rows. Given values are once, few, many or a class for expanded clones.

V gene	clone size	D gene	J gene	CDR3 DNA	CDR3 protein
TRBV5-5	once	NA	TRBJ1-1	TGTGCCAGCAGCTCCAGGGGTGGTTTGAACACTGAAGCTTTCTTT	CASSSRGGLNTEAFF
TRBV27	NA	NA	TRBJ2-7	TGTGCCAGCAGTTTCCGCAGGGATCACTACGAGCAGTACTTC	CASSFRRDHYEQYF
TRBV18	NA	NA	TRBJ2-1	TGTGCCAGCTCACCACCGGGAACAGGGGAGGCAGGAGCCTCCTACAATGAGCAGTTCTTC	CASSPPGTGEAGASYNEQFF
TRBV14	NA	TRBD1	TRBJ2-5	TGTGCCAGCAGCCAATTACCGACAGGGGCCGTAGAGACCCAGTACTTC	CASSQLPTGAVETQYF
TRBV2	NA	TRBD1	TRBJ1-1	TGTGCCAGCCCAGGACAGGGACGCACTGAAGCTTTCTTT	CASPGQGRTEAFF
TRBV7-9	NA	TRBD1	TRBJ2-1	TGTGCCAGCAGACCGCCTCCCGGAGGGACAGGGGGGGACAATGAGCAGTTCTTC	CASRPPPGGTGGDNEQFF
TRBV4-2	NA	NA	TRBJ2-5	TGTGCCAGCAGCCAAGACTTGCCTGTCCAAGAGACCCAGTACTTC	CASSQDLPVQETQYF
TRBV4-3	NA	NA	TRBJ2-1	TGCGCCAGCAGCCAAGATCTTAGCGCCTTCAGCTCCTACAATGAGCAGTTCTTC	CASSQDLSAFSSYNEQFF
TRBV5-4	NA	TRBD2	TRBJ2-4	TGTGCCAGCAGTTACTCAAGGGGGCTAGCGGGGCCCAAAAACATTCAGTACTTC	CASSYSRGLAGPKNIQYF
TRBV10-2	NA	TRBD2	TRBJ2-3	TGCGCCAGCAGTGGGCTCCCCGGAGCGGGGATAACAGATACGCAGTATTTT	CASSGLPGAGITDTQYF
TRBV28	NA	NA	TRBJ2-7	TGTGCCAGCACAAACCCGTACGAGCAGTACTTC	CASTNPYEQYF
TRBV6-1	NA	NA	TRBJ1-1	TGTGCCAGCAGTGACTATCCGGGACCACGAGACACTGAAGCTTTCTTT	CASSDYPGPRDTEAFF
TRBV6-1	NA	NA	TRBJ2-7	TGTGCCAGCAGTGTAGACGGGGACTACGAGCAGTACTTC	CASSVDGDYEQYF
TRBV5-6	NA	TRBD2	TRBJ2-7	TGTGCCAGCAGCCGGAGCAGACTAGCGGGAGGCCTTCCCTACGAGCAGTACTTC	CASSRSRLAGGLPYEQYF
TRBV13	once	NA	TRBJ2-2	TGTGCCAGCAGCCACACGACGGGCTTGAACACCGGGGAGCTGTTTTTT	CASSHTTGLNTGELFF
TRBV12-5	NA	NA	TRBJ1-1	TGTGCTAGTGGTTTGAGCGACAGCCCCATCCACTTTACTGAAGCTTTCTTT	CASGLSDSPIHFTEAFF
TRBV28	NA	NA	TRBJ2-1	TGTGCCAGCAGTTTAATGCGGGACCCTTACAATGAGCAGTTCTTC	CASSLMRDPYNEQFF
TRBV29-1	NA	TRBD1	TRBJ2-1	TGCAGCGTCGGGACAGCCCGAACCTACAATGAGCAGTTCTTC	CSVGTARTYNEQFF
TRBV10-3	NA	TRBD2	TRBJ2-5	TGTGCCATCAGTGAGCCCCTAGTACTAGCGGTCAATTTACGAACCCAGTACTTC	CAISEPLVLAVNLRTQYF
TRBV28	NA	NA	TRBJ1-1	TGTGCCAGCAGTGACTTGACAGGCACTGAAGCTTTCTTT	CASSDLTGTEAFF
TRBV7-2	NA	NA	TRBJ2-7	TGTGCCAGCACCCCCCCGGGCCTTACCTACGAGCAGTACTTC	CASTPPGLTYEQYF
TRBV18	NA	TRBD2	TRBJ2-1	TGTGCCAGCTCACCAACGGAAGCGGGAGGGCCAGGTAATGAGCAGTTCTTC	CASSPTEAGGPGNEQFF
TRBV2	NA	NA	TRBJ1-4	TGTGCCAGCAGTTTTGAGAGGCAGGGGACCAATGAAAAACTGTTTTTT	CASSFERQGTNEKLFF
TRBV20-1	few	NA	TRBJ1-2	TGCAGGGTGGGGCGTCGCGGCTACACCTTC	CRVGRRGYTF
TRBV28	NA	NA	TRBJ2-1	TGTGCCAGCAGTTTAGATGGCAATGAGCAGTTCTTC	CASSLDGNEQFF
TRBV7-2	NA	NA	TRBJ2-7	TGTGCCAGCAGCTTAAGTGTCAACGAGCAGTACTTC	CASSLSVNEQYF
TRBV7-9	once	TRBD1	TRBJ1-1	TGTGCCAGCAGTGGGACAGGGGCTCAGAACACTGAAGCTTTCTTT	CASSGTGAQNTEAFF
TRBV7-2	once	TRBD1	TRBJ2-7	TGTGCCAGCAGCTACGGGACAGGGAACGAGCAGTACTTC	CASSYGTGNEQYF
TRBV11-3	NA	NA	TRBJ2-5	TGTGCCAGCAGACCGACCGGGAGATCGGAGACCCAGTACTTC	CASRPTGRSETQYF
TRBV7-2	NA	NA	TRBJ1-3	TGTGCCAGCAGCTTAAATTTTCCAGGGGCAGGAAACACCATATATTTT	CASSLNFPGAGNTIYF
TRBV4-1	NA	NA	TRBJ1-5	TGCGCCAGCAGCCAAAAGTTTGCGGGGACCAATCAGCCCCAGCATTTT	CASSQKFAGTNQPQHF
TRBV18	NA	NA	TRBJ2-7	TGTGCCAGCTCACCAAAATGGCCTGTTGAGGCCTCCCACGAGCAGTACTTC	CASSPKWPVEASHEQYF
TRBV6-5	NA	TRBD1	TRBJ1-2	TGTGCCAGCAGAGTCCGGGACAGGGGGAGCTACACCTTC	CASRVRDRGSYTF
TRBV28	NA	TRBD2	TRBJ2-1	TGTGCCAGCAGTTCGGGACTAATTAATGAGCAGTTCTTC	CASSSGLINEQFF
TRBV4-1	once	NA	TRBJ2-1	TGCGCCAGCAGCCAAGAGGGTGGGGCAGGGTACAATGAGCAGTTCTTC	CASSQEGGAGYNEQFF
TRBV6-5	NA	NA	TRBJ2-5	TGTGCCAGCAGTTACACATCCCCCACAGGGTCAGAGACCCAGTACTTC	CASSYTSPTGSETQYF
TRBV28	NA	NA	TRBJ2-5	TGTGCCAGCAGTTCAGGGCGGGAAGAGACCCAGTACTTC	CASSSGREETQYF
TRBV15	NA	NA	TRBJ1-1	TGTGCCACCAGCAGAGTCGGACGGGAGAACACTGAAGCTTTCTTT	CATSRVGRENTEAFF
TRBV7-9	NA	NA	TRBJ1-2	TGTGCCAGCAGCTTAGTGGGCACCTATGGCTACACCTTC	CASSLVGTYGYTF
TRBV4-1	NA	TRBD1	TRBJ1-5	TGCGCCAGCAGCCAACCTGCCACAGGGGAGAAAAGTCAGCCCCAGCATTTT	CASSQPATGEKSQPQHF
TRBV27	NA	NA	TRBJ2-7	TGTGCCAGCAGTTCACCAGGTACCTACGAGCAGTACTTC	CASSSPGTYEQYF
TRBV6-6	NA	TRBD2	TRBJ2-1	TGTGCCAGCAGTTACTTCCTAGCGGGAGCGAGCGATGAGCAGTTCTTC	CASSYFLAGASDEQFF
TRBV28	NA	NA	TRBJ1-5	TGTGCCAGCAGGACGGGTCTTTTGCCCCAGCATTTT	CASRTGLLPQHF
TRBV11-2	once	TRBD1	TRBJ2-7	TGTGCCAGCAGCTTAGATAACAGGGGGGCCCCCTACGAGCAGTACTTC	CASSLDNRGAPYEQYF
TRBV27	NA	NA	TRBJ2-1	TGTGCCAGCAGTTTGCAGACTACCCATCCCACCTACAATGAGCAGTTCTTC	CASSLQTTHPTYNEQFF
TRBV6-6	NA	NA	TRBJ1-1	TGTGCCAGCAGCACGGGCCAGACGCGGACTGAAGCTTTCTTT	CASSTGQTRTEAFF
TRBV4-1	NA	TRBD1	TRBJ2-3	TGCGCCAGCAGCCACGATACAGGGGGCCTCACAGATACGCAGTATTTT	CASSHDTGGLTDTQYF
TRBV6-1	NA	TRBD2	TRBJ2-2	TGTGCGACTGACCTAGCGGGAGTATTCACCGGGGAGCTGTTTTTT	CATDLAGVFTGELFF
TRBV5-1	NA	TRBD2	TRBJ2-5	TGCGCCAGCAGCTTGCCTATAGCGGGAGGGCCCTCGGGCCAAGAGACCCAGTACTTC	CASSLPIAGGPSGQETQYF
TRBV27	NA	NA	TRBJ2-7	TGTGCCAGCAGTTCCCACGAGGACACGCATTTACGCGAGCAGTACTTC	CASSSHEDTHLREQYF
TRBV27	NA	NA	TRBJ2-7	TGTGCCAGCAGCCTTGGGGGGGGGCTGGAGTACGAGCAGTACTTC	CASSLGGGLEYEQYF
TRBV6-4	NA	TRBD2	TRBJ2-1	TGTGCCAGCAGGGGTAGCGGGCCACGGTACAATGAGCAGTTCTTC	CASRGSGPRYNEQFF
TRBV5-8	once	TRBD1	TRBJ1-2	TGTGCCAGCAGCCGATTTCTGGGACAGGGGGCCGGTGGCTACACCTTC	CASSRFLGQGAGGYTF
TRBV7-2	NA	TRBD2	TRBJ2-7	TGTGCCAGCAGCTTAGCGCTGGGAAGCGGGACCAACTCCTACGAGCAGTACTTC	CASSLALGSGTNSYEQYF
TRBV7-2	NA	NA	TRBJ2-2	TGTGCCAGCAGCTTAGTTGGGGACCCGAACACCGGGGAGCTGTTTTTT	CASSLVGDPNTGELFF
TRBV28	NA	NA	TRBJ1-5	TGTGCCAGCCTAGGTGGCAATCAGCCCCAGCATTTT	CASLGGNQPQHF
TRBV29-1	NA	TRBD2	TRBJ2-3	TGCAGCGTTGGCCCTAGCGGGAGTGGTCGGGTCCCAGATACGCAGTATTTT	CSVGPSGSGRVPDTQYF